This T cell receptor beta chain was obtained from a study of blood T cell repertoires in COVID-19. Repertoires were generated with immunoSEQ multiplex PCR, while TCRdb's copy carries only in-frame clones and drops some. This table has about 83,000 clones, approximately 80% appearing once. V lost 0 bases to trimming and J lost 5 bases; unmatched junction nucleotides: 3. This CDR3 has 15 amino acids. Germline-derived CDR1 and CDR2 are SGHNT and YYREEE (reference sequence). V and J are TRBV5-4 and TRBJ1-2; 11 bases agree with TRBD1. Sequencing used peripheral blood. The origin of this receptor is a woman of 80 years or more with acute or convalescent COVID-19. DNA of the CDR3: TGTGCCAGCAGCTTGGGGGACAGGGGGATGTATGGCTACACCTTC. Its protein product is CASSLGDRGMYGYTF.